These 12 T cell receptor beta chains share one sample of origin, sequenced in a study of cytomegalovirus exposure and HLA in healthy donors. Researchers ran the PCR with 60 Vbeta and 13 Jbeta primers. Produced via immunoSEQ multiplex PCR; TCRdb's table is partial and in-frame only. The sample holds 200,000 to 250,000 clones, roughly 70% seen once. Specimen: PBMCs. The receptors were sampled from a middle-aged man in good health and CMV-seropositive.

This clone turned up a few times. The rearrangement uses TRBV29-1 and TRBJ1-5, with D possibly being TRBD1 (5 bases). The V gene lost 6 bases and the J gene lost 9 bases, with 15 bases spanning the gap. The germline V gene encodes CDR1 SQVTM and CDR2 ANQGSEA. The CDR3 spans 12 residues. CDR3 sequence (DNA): TGCAGCGTCTCCGGGGCGGGGAGGCCCCAGCATTTT. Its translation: CSVSGAGRPQHF.

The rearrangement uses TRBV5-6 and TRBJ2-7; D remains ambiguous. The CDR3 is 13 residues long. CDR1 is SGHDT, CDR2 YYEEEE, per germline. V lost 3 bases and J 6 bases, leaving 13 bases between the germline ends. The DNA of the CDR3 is TGTGCCAGCAGCTCTTTAGCCTCCGGCGAGCAGTACTTC. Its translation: CASSSLASGEQYF. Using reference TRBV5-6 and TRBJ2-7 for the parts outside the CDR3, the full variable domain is DAGVTQSPTHLIKTRGQQVTLRCSPKSGHDTVSWYQQALGQGPQFIFQYYEEEERQRGNFPDRFSGHQFPNYSSELNVNALLLGDSALYLCASSSLASGEQYFGPGTRLTVT.

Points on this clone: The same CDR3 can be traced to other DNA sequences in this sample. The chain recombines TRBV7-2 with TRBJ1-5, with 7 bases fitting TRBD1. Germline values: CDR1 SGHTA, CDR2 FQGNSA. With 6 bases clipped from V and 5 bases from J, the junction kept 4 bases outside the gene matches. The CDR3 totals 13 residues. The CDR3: CASSFDRDQPQHF. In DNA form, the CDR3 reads TGTGCCAGCAGTTTTGACAGGGATCAGCCCCAGCATTTT.

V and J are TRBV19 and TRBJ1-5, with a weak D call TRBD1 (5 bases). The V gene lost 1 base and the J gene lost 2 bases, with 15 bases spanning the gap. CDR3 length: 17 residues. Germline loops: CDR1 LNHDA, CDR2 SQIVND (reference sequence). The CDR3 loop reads CASSIGGGLEGNQPQHF. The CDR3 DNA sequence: TGTGCCAGTAGTATAGGGGGGGGACTTGAGGGCAATCAGCCCCAGCATTTT.

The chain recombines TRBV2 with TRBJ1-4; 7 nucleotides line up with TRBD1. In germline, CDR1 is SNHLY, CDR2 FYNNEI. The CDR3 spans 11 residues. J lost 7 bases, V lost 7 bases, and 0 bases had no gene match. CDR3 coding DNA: TGTGCCAGCAAGGGGGCTGAAAAACTGTTTTTT. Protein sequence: CASKGAEKLFF.

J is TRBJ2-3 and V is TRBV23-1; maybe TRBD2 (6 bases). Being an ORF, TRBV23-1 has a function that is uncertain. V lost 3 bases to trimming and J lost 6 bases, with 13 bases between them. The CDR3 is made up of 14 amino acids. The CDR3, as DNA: TGCGCCAGCAGTCATATCGGGGGATCGGATACGCAGTATTTT. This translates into CASSHIGGSDTQYF.

CDR3 coding DNA: TGTGCCAGCAGCCTGACAGCTATTGAAGCTTTCTTT. As protein: CASSLTAIEAFF. The genes are TRBV14 and TRBJ1-1; maybe TRBD1 (5 bases). Germline assignment: CDR1 SGHDN and CDR2 FVKESK. CDR3 length equals 12 residues. Trimming cost V 4 bases and J 7 bases, with 10 bases left between them.

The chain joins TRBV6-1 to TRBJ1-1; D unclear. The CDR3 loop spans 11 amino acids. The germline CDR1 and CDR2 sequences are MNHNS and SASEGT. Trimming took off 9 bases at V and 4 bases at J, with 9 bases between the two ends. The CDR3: CASVRGTEAFF. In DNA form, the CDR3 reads TGTGCCAGTGTCCGGGGCACTGAAGCTTTCTTT.

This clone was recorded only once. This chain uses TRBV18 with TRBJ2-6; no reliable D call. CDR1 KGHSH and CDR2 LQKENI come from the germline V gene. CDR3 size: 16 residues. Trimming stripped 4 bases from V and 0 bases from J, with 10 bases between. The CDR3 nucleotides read TGTGCCAGCTCACTCGACCAGGTCTCTGGGGCCAACGTCCTGACTTTC. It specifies CASSLDQVSGANVLTF. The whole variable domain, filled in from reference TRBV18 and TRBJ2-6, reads NAGVMQNPRHLVRRRGQEARLRCSPMKGHSHVYWYRQLPEEGLKFMVYLQKENIIDESGMPKERFSAEFPKEGPSILRIQQVVRGDSAAYFCASSLDQVSGANVLTFGAGSRLTVL.

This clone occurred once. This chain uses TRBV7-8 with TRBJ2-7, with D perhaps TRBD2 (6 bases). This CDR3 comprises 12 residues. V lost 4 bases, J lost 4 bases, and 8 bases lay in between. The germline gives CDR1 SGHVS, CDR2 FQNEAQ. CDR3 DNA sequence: TGTGCCAGCAGCTCCGCGGGATACGAGCAGTACTTC. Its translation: CASSSAGYEQYF.

The CDR3 loop is CASSYSPGTGETQYF. DNA of the CDR3: TGTGCCAGCAGTTACTCTCCCGGTACGGGAGAGACCCAGTACTTC. The V and J genes are TRBV6-5 and TRBJ2-5; D gene uncertain. Trimming took 0 bases from V and 4 from J, leaving 12 bases between them. This CDR3 has 15 residues. CDR1 and CDR2 (germline): MNHEY, SVGAGI.

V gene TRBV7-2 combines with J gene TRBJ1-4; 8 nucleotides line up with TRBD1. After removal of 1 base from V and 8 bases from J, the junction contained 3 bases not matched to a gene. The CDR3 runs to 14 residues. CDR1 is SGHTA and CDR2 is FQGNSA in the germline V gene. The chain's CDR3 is CASSLVRGQEKLFF. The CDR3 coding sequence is TGTGCCAGCAGCTTAGTCAGGGGGCAGGAAAAACTGTTTTTT.